A selection of T cell receptor beta chains follows, all from one sample in a study of blood T cell repertoires in COVID-19. Using immunoSEQ multiplex PCR, the repertoire was profiled, and TCRdb retains in-frame clones only, with some absent. The table records roughly 250,000 clones, roughly 80% of them present only once. Material: peripheral blood. The receptors derive from an older woman with active or convalescent COVID-19. Each CDR3 is given with its conserved first and last residue. The order of the fields is D gene, J gene, V gene, clone size, CDR3 protein, CDR3 DNA. The D gene is left open where the match is weak. Clone size is given for some rows only: seen once, a few or many times, or a class if the clone is expanded.

-	TRBJ1-2	TRBV5-1	-	CASSLAGTEGGGYTF	TGCGCCAGCAGCTTGGCCGGGACGGAGGGAGGTGGCTACACCTTC
TRBD2	TRBJ2-5	TRBV6-1	-	CASSEALGAGGETQYF	TGTGCCAGCAGTGAAGCGCTGGGGGCGGGGGGGGAGACCCAGTACTTC
-	TRBJ1-2	TRBV6-5	-	CASSPSGQIYGYTF	TGTGCCAGCAGCCCATCTGGGCAGATCTATGGCTACACCTTC
-	TRBJ1-1	TRBV6-5	-	CASISTEAFF	TGTGCCAGCATTAGCACTGAAGCTTTCTTT
TRBD2	TRBJ2-3	TRBV28	-	CASFSGGNTDTQYF	TGTGCCAGCTTTAGCGGGGGGAACACAGATACGCAGTATTTT
-	TRBJ1-2	TRBV5-4	-	CASSLGQGGYGYTF	TGTGCCAGCAGCTTGGGGCAGGGAGGCTATGGCTACACCTTC
-	TRBJ1-5	TRBV19	-	CASSLARGGNQPQHF	TGTGCCAGTAGTTTGGCTAGGGGTGGCAATCAGCCCCAGCATTTT
-	TRBJ1-5	TRBV15	-	CATSREVRSNQPQHF	TGTGCCACCAGCAGAGAGGTCAGGAGCAATCAGCCCCAGCATTTT
TRBD2	TRBJ2-5	TRBV15	-	CATSRDILGLAETQYF	TGTGCCACCAGCAGAGACATCCTCGGACTAGCAGAGACCCAGTACTTC
-	TRBJ1-1	TRBV5-6	-	CASSLGGANTEAFF	TGTGCCAGCAGCTTGGGGGGAGCGAACACTGAAGCTTTCTTT
-	TRBJ2-1	TRBV19	-	CASSIDHQYNEQFF	TGTGCCAGTAGTATAGATCATCAGTACAATGAGCAGTTCTTC
TRBD2	TRBJ2-3	TRBV7-8	-	CASSRTSGGPTDTQYF	TGTGCCAGCAGCCGGACTAGCGGGGGCCCCACAGATACGCAGTATTTT
TRBD2	TRBJ2-3	TRBV4-2	-	CASSQTLAGDPYTQYF	TGTGCCAGCAGCCAAACACTAGCGGGGGACCCGTATACGCAGTATTTT
-	TRBJ2-1	TRBV6-6	-	CASSPLGRGADLGDEQFF	TGTGCCAGCAGTCCCCTCGGCCGCGGGGCTGATCTTGGCGATGAGCAGTTCTTC
TRBD1	TRBJ1-4	TRBV28	-	CASSQDRSNEKLFF	TGTGCCAGCAGCCAGGACAGGTCTAATGAAAAACTGTTTTTT
-	TRBJ1-1	TRBV30	-	CAWSVQGYAGRDILNTEAFF	TGTGCCTGGAGTGTACAAGGTTATGCGGGTCGAGATATTTTGAACACTGAAGCTTTCTTT
-	TRBJ1-2	TRBV19	-	CASSIDQAGYTF	TGTGCCAGTAGTATAGATCAAGCTGGCTACACCTTC
-	TRBJ2-5	TRBV12-3/TRBV12-4	-	CASSQQGWETQYF	TGTGCCAGCAGCCAGCAGGGGTGGGAGACCCAGTACTTC
TRBD1	TRBJ1-3	TRBV10-3	-	CAISESWGQGRFAGNTIYF	TGTGCCATCAGTGAGTCGTGGGGACAGGGCCGTTTTGCCGGAAACACCATATATTTT
-	TRBJ2-2	TRBV3-1/TRBV3-2	-	CASSQGSVHTGELFF	TGTGCCAGCAGCCAAGGGTCGGTCCACACCGGGGAGCTGTTTTTT
TRBD2	TRBJ2-3	TRBV5-1	-	CASSLITAGVADTQYF	TGCGCCAGCAGCTTGATTACAGCGGGAGTAGCCGATACGCAGTATTTT
TRBD2	TRBJ2-3	TRBV29-1	-	CSVVIAGLLGDTQYF	TGCAGCGTAGTTATAGCGGGTCTCCTGGGGGATACGCAGTATTTT
TRBD2	TRBJ2-1	TRBV7-2	-	CASSSTGGGDEQFF	TGTGCCAGCAGCTCCACGGGGGGAGGGGATGAGCAGTTCTTC
-	TRBJ1-2	TRBV10-2	-	CASSGADSSTYGYTF	TGCGCCAGCAGTGGGGCCGACAGTAGTACCTATGGCTACACCTTC
TRBD1	TRBJ1-2	TRBV29-1	-	CSVGDRDRGYTF	TGCAGCGTTGGGGACAGGGATCGTGGCTACACCTTC
TRBD1	TRBJ1-2	TRBV6-5	-	CASSPGGGYGYTF	TGTGCCAGCAGTCCAGGGGGCGGCTATGGCTACACCTTC
-	TRBJ2-7	TRBV7-9	-	CASSQRTASYEQYF	TGTGCCAGCAGCCAAAGGACAGCCTCCTACGAGCAGTACTTC
TRBD1	TRBJ1-2	TRBV27	-	CASSAHGTGSNYGYTF	TGTGCCAGCAGTGCCCACGGGACAGGTTCTAACTATGGCTACACCTTC
-	TRBJ1-1	TRBV7-3	few	CASSPRGGAGRRAEAFF	TGTGCCAGCAGCCCTCGAGGAGGGGCAGGGAGGAGGGCTGAAGCTTTCTTT
TRBD2	TRBJ2-1	TRBV29-1	-	CSVAIGLAGGNEQFF	TGCAGCGTTGCTATAGGACTAGCGGGAGGTAATGAGCAGTTCTTC
-	TRBJ2-3	TRBV11-2	once	CASSLRGTGTDTQYF	TGTGCCAGCAGCTTACGGGGGACCGGGACAGATACGCAGTATTTT
-	TRBJ2-1	TRBV5-4	-	CASSAGAPRQASINEQFF	TGTGCCAGCAGCGCGGGGGCGCCCCGGCAGGCTTCTATCAATGAGCAGTTCTTC
TRBD1	TRBJ1-4	TRBV19	-	CASSSQGGATNEKLFF	TGTGCCAGTAGTTCACAGGGGGGGGCAACTAATGAAAAACTGTTTTTT
-	TRBJ2-1	TRBV7-8	-	CASSPNRVGNNEQFF	TGTGCCAGCAGCCCAAACAGGGTTGGCAACAATGAGCAGTTCTTC
TRBD2	TRBJ2-3	TRBV18	-	CASSPVAGGSTDTQYF	TGTGCCAGCTCACCTGTAGCGGGGGGCTCCACAGATACGCAGTATTTT
TRBD2	TRBJ2-3	TRBV7-3	-	CASSLVPSGRALSADTQYF	TGTGCCAGCAGCTTAGTGCCTAGCGGGAGGGCCCTCTCGGCAGATACGCAGTATTTT
TRBD1	TRBJ1-4	TRBV18	-	CASSPGQDGWEKLFF	TGTGCCAGCTCACCAGGACAGGATGGTTGGGAAAAACTGTTTTTT
TRBD1	TRBJ1-4	TRBV6-1	-	CASSETGGNEKLFF	TGTGCCAGCAGTGAAACAGGGGGCAATGAAAAACTGTTTTTT
TRBD1	TRBJ2-1	TRBV5-5	-	CASSSSGTGINNEQFF	TGTGCCAGCAGCTCGTCCGGGACAGGCATTAACAATGAGCAGTTCTTC
-	TRBJ2-2	TRBV6-5	-	CASRQVGGELFF	TGTGCCAGCAGACAGGTGGGCGGGGAGCTGTTTTTT
-	TRBJ1-2	TRBV30	once	CAMSTFGGYTF	TGTGCTATGAGCACGTTCGGGGGCTACACCTTC
-	TRBJ2-2	TRBV5-6	-	CASSSVAYTGELFF	TGTGCCAGCAGCTCGGTAGCCTACACCGGGGAGCTGTTTTTT
-	TRBJ1-2	TRBV9	once	CASSAIRSGGYTF	TGTGCCAGCAGCGCCATTCGATCGGGGGGCTACACCTTC
TRBD2	TRBJ2-3	TRBV4-1	-	CASSQVPGLAGPIGDTQYF	TGCGCCAGCAGCCAAGTTCCGGGACTAGCGGGACCCATAGGCGATACGCAGTATTTT
-	TRBJ2-1	TRBV6-5	-	CASSYADTYNEQFF	TGTGCCAGCAGTTACGCGGATACCTACAATGAGCAGTTCTTC
TRBD1	TRBJ2-1	TRBV6-2/TRBV6-3	-	CASSDRGTYYNEQFF	TGTGCCAGCAGTGACAGGGGGACCTACTACAATGAGCAGTTCTTC
-	TRBJ2-5	TRBV7-2	-	CASSLLARETQYF	TGTGCCAGCAGCTTATTAGCGAGGGAGACCCAGTACTTC
TRBD1	TRBJ1-2	TRBV10-3	-	CAIRQGDYGYTF	TGTGCCATCAGACAGGGGGACTATGGCTACACCTTC
TRBD1	TRBJ2-2	TRBV19	-	CASSIGQGVVGELFF	TGTGCCAGTAGCATAGGGCAGGGGGTGGTCGGGGAGCTGTTTTTT
-	TRBJ2-4	TRBV5-1	once	CASSSRTQGEVAKNIQYF	TGCGCCAGCAGCTCTCGTACTCAGGGTGAGGTGGCCAAAAACATTCAGTACTTC
-	TRBJ1-2	TRBV5-4	few	CASSSRGGRVGYTF	TGTGCCAGCTCTAGCCGGGGGGGTCGGGTTGGCTACACCTTC
-	TRBJ2-1	TRBV27	-	CASSPPWEEQFF	TGTGCCAGCAGTCCCCCATGGGAGGAGCAGTTCTTC
-	TRBJ1-1	TRBV7-3	-	CASSLDWATEAFF	TGTGCCAGCAGTTTGGACTGGGCCACTGAAGCTTTCTTT
TRBD1	TRBJ1-1	TRBV2	-	CASSVDRGTEAFF	TGTGCCAGCAGTGTGGACAGGGGCACTGAAGCTTTCTTT
-	TRBJ2-6	TRBV7-9	few	CASSLPPGANVLTF	TGTGCCAGCAGTCTTCCCCCTGGGGCCAACGTCCTGACTTTC
-	TRBJ1-2	TRBV4-1	-	CASSPPGRGTNGYTF	TGCGCCAGCAGCCCCCCCGGGAGGGGGACGAATGGCTACACCTTC